This TCR beta chain was obtained from a study of OX40 agonist ivuxolimab in advanced cancers. For this clone: The antigen is not known.

Sequencing used immunoSEQ multiplex PCR; TCRdb keeps in-frame clones, though not all of them. This sample has tens of thousands of clones, with more than 75% found just once. Excluded were patients having autoimmune disease history or systemic immunosuppression. Blood draws occurred at baseline, cycle 4 day 1, and cycle 7 day 1. Study findings and constraints: Some nonresponders also had low normalized T-cell clonal expansion. Relative to CD4+, CD8+ T cells held more expanded clones on average.

Germline CDR1 and CDR2: MDHEN and SYDVKM. The CDR3 extends over 14 amino acids. V was clipped by 7 bases and J by 2 bases, with 12 bases between them. The receptor was isolated from an adult with an advanced solid tumor such as melanoma, head and neck, liver or kidney cancer. The material sequenced was CD4+ or CD8+ T cells sorted from blood, taken in a trial of the OX40 agonist ivuxolimab. The rearrangement joins TRBV28 to TRBJ2-1; the D call may be TRBD1 or TRBD2 (5 bases each). The CDR3 is CASTRPGPYNEQFF. As DNA, the CDR3 is TGTGCCAGCACCCGTCCGGGGCCCTACAATGAGCAGTTCTTC.